This section outlines one T cell receptor beta chain sequence together with its context. Produced via immunoSEQ multiplex PCR; TCRdb's table is partial and in-frame only. Of some 260,000 clones in the sample, roughly four fifths are singletons; the top ten hold 3.5% to 5%. This specimen comes from a study of blood T cell repertoires in COVID-19. Across the study: COVID-19 samples from acute and convalescent phases originated in the United States, Italy and Spain.

The study recruited people aged roughly 18 to 100 years across around 23 US areas. Trimming removed 2 bases at V and 0 bases at J, with 5 bases between. The germline V gene encodes CDR1 MRHNA and CDR2 SNTAGT. The CDR3 runs to 13 residues. This sequence joins TRBV6-4 and TRBJ2-7; D unresolved. This clonotype originated in a man younger than 45 with acute COVID-19. Sequencing was performed on PBMCs or T cells enriched from blood (not recorded which). CDR3 protein: CASSDASSYEQYV. CDR3 sequence (DNA): TGTGCCAGCAGTGACGCGAGCTCCTACGAGCAGTACGTC.